This TCR beta chain was sequenced in a study of shared clonotypes between healthy human individuals. On the study more broadly: The plates for each donor numbered three CD4 naive, three CD4 memory, two CD8 naive and one CD8 memory.

Assay execution proceeded at the deep level. Using immunoSEQ multiplex PCR, the repertoire was profiled, and TCRdb retains in-frame clones only, with some absent. The table lists some 2,000,000 clones, approximately 94% of them singletons. Deletions cut 4 bases from V and 2 bases from J, with 3 bases between. Per germline, CDR1 DFQATT and CDR2 SNEGSKA (reference sequence). The CDR3 is 11 residues long. The TCR was taken from a man between 18 and 35 years old in good health. This chain uses TRBV20-1 with TRBJ1-3, with D hard to call. Sequencing was carried out using naive CD4+ T cells sorted from blood. Stated subset: CD45RA+ positively selected. This CDR3 is CSATAGNTIYF. CDR3 nucleotides: TGCAGTGCTACCGCTGGAAACACCATATATTTT.